This TCR beta chain was identified in a study of early T cells in non-severe SARS-CoV-2 infection. From germline, CDR1 is SQVTM and CDR2 ANQGSEA. Deletions cut 5 bases from V and 4 bases from J, with 12 bases between. The CDR3 covers 12 residues. This clonotype was counted at least ten times. TCRdb recomputed calls from the 5' RACE reads with MiXCR, one row per CDR3 protein. The sample lists 20,000 to 25,000 distinct CDR3 sequences, about 5.3% seen once, with about 10% in the top ten. The chain couples TRBV29-1 to TRBJ2-7, with D perhaps given as TRBD1 or TRBD2 (5 bases each). Sequences were obtained from whole blood. The receptor was derived from an adult who was a healthcare worker with PCR-confirmed SARS-CoV-2 infection or an uninfected control (not recorded which). Written as DNA, the CDR3 is TGCAGCGTTTCGTCAGGGAGTTACGAGCAGTACTTC. Its protein is CSVSSGSYEQYF.